What follows describes a single T cell receptor (beta chain). Its antigen is undetermined. This entry comes from a study of beta chain features in type 1 diabetes. Regarding the study as a whole: Over-representation of high TCR-expressing cells was a possible consequence of cDNA sequencing.

J lost 3 bases, V lost 5 bases, and 4 bases had no gene match. The CDR3 contains 15 residues. Per the germline V gene, CDR1 is SEHNR and CDR2 is FQNEAQ (reference sequence). Sequenced material consisted of expressed TCRB transcripts (all of the isolated RNA was reverse transcribed). Using immunoSEQ multiplex PCR, the repertoire was profiled, and TCRdb retains in-frame clones only, with some absent. The profile shows under 300,000 clones, about 26% of them singletons. The source material was central memory CD4+ T cells from blood. This chain connects TRBV7-9 to TRBJ2-3; 11 positions agree with TRBD2. The receptor comes from a man between 25 and 39 years old in good health. The CDR3 DNA is TGTGCCAGCAGCCAATGGACTAGCGGGACAGATACGCAGTATTTT. It is translated as CASSQWTSGTDTQYF.